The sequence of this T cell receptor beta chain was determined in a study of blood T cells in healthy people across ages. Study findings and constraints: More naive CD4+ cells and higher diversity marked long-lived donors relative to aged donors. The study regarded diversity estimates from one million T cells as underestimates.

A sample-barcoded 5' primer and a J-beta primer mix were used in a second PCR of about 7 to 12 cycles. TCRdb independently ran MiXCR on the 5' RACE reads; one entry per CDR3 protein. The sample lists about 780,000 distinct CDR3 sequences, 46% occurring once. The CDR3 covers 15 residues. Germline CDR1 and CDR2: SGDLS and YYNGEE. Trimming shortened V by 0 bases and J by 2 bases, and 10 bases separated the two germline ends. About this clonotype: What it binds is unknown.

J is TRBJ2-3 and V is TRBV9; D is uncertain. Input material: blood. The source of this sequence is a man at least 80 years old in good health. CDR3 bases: TGTGCCAGCAGCGTAGGGGGATACCCCACAGATACGCAGTATTTT. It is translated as CASSVGGYPTDTQYF.